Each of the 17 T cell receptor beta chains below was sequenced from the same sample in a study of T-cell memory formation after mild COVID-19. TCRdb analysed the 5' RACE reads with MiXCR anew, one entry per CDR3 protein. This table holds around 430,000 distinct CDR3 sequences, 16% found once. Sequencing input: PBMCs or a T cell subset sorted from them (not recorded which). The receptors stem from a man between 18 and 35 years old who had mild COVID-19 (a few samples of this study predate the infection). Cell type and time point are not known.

CDR3 amino acids: CASSLAGSGADTQYF. CDR3 nucleotide sequence: TGCGCCAGCAGCTTGGCAGGTTCCGGGGCAGATACGCAGTATTTT. The gene calls are TRBV5-1 and TRBJ2-3; D perhaps matches TRBD2 (5 bases). The CDR3 covers 15 residues. CDR1 SGHRS and CDR2 YFSETQ come from the germline V gene. V was shortened by 0 bases and J by 4 bases, with 12 bases between the two germline ends.

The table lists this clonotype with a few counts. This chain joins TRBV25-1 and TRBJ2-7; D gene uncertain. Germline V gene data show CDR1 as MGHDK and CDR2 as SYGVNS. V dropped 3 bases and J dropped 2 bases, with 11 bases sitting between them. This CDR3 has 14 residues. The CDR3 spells CASSDQSGAYEQYF. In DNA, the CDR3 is TGTGCCAGCAGTGACCAATCGGGCGCCTACGAGCAGTACTTC.

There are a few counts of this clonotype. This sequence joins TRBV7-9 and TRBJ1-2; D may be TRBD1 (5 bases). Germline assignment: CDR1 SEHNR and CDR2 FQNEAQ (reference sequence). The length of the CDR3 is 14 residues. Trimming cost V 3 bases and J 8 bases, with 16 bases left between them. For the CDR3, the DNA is TGTGCCAGCAGCTTCGGGGCCCTAGCGGAGGGCTACACCTTC. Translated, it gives CASSFGALAEGYTF.

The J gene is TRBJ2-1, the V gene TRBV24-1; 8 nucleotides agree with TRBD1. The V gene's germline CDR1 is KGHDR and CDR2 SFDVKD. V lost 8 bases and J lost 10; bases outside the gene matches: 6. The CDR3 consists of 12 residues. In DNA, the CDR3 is TGTGCCACCAAGACACAGGGGGGCGAGCAGTTCTTC. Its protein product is CATKTQGGEQFF.

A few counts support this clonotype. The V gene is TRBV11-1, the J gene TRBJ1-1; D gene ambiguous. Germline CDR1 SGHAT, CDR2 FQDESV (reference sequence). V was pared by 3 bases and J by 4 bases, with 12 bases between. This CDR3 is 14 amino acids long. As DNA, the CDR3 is TGTGCCAGCAGCTTCCGACGGCTGGCCACTGAAGCTTTCTTT. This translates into CASSFRRLATEAFF. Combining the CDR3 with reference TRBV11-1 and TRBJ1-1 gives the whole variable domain EAEVAQSPRYKITEKSQAVAFWCDPISGHATLYWYRQILGQGPELLVQFQDESVVDDSQLPKDRFSAERLKGVDSTLKIQPAELGDSAMYLCASSFRRLATEAFFGQGTRLTVV.

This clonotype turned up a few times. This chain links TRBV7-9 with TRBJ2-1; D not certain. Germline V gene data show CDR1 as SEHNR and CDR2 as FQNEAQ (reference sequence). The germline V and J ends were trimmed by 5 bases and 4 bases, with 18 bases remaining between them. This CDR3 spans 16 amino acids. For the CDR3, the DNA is TGTGCCAGCAGCGGGGTGTTGGGATCACTTTACAATGAGCAGTTCTTC. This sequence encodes CASSGVLGSLYNEQFF.

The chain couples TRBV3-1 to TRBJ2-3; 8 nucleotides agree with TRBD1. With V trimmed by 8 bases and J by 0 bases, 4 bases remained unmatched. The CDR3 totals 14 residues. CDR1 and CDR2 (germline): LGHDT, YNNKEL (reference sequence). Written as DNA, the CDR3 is TGTGCCAGCGGATACAGGGGGAGCACAGATACGCAGTATTTT. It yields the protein CASGYRGSTDTQYF.

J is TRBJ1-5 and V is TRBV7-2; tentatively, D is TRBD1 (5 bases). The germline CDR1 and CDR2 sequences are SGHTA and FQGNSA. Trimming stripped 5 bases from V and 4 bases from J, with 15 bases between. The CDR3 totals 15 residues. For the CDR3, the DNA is TGTGCCAGCAGCCCGGACATGGGAAAGAATCAGCCCCAGCATTTT. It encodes CASSPDMGKNQPQHF.

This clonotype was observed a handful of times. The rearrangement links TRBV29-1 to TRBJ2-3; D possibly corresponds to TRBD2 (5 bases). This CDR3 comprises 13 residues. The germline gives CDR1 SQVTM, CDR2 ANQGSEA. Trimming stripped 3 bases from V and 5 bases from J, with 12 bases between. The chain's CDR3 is CSVEVGERDTQYF. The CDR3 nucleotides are TGCAGCGTTGAGGTCGGGGAACGAGATACGCAGTATTTT.

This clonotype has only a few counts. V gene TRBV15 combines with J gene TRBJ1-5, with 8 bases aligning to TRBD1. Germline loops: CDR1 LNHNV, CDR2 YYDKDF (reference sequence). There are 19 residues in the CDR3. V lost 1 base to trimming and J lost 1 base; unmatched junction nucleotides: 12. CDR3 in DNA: TGTGCCACCAGCAGAGCTTTCGGGCAGGGGGCGAAGAGCAATCAGCCCCAGCATTTT. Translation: CATSRAFGQGAKSNQPQHF. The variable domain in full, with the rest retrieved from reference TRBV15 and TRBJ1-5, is DAMVIQNPRYQVTQFGKPVTLSCSQTLNHNVMYWYQQKSSQAPKLLFHYYDKDFNNEADTPDNFQSRRPNTSFCFLDIRSPGLGDTAMYLCATSRAFGQGAKSNQPQHFGDGTRLSIL.

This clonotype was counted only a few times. The CDR3 sequence is CASRASGALSYNEQFF. The CDR3 DNA follows: TGTGCCAGCAGAGCTAGCGGGGCCTTATCCTACAATGAGCAGTTCTTC. V gene TRBV12-3 or TRBV12-4 combines with J gene TRBJ2-1; 9 nucleotides align to TRBD2. V lost 6 bases to trimming and J lost 1 base; unmatched junction nucleotides: 7. The CDR3 totals 16 residues.

The CDR3 DNA reads as TGCAGTGCCGTCCGGGACAGCAATCAGCCCCAGCATTTT. Protein sequence: CSAVRDSNQPQHF. The gene calls are TRBV20-1 and TRBJ1-5, with D perhaps matching TRBD1 (5 bases). The V and J ends lost 6 bases and 1 base respectively, with 10 bases between them. CDR1 is DFQATT and CDR2 is SNEGSKA in the germline V gene (reference sequence). This CDR3 comprises 13 residues.

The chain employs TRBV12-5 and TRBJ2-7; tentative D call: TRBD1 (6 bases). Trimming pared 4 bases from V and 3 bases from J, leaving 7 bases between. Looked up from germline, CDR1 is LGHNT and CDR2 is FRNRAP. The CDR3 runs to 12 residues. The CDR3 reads CASGWGHYEQYV. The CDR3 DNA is TGTGCTAGTGGTTGGGGACACTACGAGCAGTACGTC.

The CDR3 coding sequence is TGCGCCAGCAGCCCGGGAGCCCAGACTGAAGCTTTCTTT. Its translation is CASSPGAQTEAFF. This chain connects TRBV4-1 to TRBJ1-1; D is uncertain. The V end was cut by 4 bases, the J end by 5 bases, with 11 bases between. Germline assignment: CDR1 MGHRA and CDR2 YSYEKL. The CDR3 totals 13 residues.

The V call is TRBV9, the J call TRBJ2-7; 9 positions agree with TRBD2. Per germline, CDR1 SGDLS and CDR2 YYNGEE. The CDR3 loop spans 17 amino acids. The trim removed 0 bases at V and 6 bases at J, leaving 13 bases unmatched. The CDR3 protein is CASSVGSGGTSFSEQYF. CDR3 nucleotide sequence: TGTGCCAGCAGCGTAGGAAGCGGGGGGACAAGCTTCAGCGAGCAGTACTTC.

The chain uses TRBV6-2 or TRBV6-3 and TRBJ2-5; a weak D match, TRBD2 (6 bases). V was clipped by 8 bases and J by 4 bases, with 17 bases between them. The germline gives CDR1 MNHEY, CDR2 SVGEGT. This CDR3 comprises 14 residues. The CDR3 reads CASEEGGAGETQYF. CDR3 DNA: TGTGCCAGCGAGGAAGGCGGGGCCGGAGAGACCCAGTACTTC.

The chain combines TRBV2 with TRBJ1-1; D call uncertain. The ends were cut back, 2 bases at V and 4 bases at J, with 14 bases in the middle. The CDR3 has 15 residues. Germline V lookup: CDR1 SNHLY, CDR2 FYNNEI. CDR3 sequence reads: CASSEFGVEGTEAFF. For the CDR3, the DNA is TGTGCCAGCAGTGAATTCGGGGTTGAGGGCACTGAAGCTTTCTTT.